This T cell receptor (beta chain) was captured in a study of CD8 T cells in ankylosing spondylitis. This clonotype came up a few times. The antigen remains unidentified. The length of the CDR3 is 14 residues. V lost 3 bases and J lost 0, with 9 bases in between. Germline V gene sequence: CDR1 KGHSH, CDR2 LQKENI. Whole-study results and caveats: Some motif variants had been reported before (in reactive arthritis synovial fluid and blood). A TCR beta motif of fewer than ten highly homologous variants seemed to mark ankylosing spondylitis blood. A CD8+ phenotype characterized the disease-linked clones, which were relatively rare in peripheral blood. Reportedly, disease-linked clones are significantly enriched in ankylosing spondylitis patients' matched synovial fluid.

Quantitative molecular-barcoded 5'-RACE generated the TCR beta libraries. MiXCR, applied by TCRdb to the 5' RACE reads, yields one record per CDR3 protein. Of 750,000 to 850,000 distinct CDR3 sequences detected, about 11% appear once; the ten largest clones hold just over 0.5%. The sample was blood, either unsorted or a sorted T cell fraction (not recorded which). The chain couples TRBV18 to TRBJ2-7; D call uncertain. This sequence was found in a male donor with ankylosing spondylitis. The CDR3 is CASSPIRSSYEQYF. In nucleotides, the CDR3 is TGTGCCAGCTCACCTATTAGGAGCTCCTACGAGCAGTACTTC.